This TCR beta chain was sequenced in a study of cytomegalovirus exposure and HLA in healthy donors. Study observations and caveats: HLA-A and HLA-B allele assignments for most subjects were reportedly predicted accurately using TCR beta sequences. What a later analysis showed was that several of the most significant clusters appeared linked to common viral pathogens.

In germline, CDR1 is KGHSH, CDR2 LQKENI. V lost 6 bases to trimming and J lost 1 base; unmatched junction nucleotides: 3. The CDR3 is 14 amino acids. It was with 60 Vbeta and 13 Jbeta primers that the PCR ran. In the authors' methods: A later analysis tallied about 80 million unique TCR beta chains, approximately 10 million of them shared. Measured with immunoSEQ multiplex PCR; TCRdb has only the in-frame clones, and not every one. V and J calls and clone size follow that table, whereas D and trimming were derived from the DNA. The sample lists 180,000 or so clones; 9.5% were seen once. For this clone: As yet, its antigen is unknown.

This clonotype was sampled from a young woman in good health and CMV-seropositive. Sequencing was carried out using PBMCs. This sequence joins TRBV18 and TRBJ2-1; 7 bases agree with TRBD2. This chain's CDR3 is CASSRGSSYNEQFF. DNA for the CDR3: TGTGCCAGCTCTCGCGGGAGTTCCTACAATGAGCAGTTCTTC.